This section outlines one T cell receptor beta chain sequence together with its context. Its target is unknown. The data were taken from a study of cytomegalovirus exposure and HLA in healthy donors. Points from the study as a whole: It emerged from a later analysis that several of the most significant clusters appeared to be linked to common viral pathogens.

The study ran its PCR with 60 Vbeta and 13 Jbeta primers. TCRdb's table, derived via immunoSEQ multiplex PCR, lists solely in-frame clones and lacks some. The table includes about 120,000 clones, about 78% detected once. Sequencing was carried out using PBMCs. This receptor was taken from a woman in her thirties or forties in good health and CMV-seropositive.

The CDR3 sequence: CASSVGKGLASSYEQYF. The DNA for the CDR3 is TGTGCCAGCAGTGTCGGAAAGGGACTAGCGAGTTCCTACGAGCAGTACTTC. The chain links TRBV27 to TRBJ2-7; 10 bases line up with TRBD2. Germline V gives CDR1 MNHEY, CDR2 SMNVEV (reference sequence). The junction had 11 bases not matched to a gene; V was cut back by 5 bases and J by 1 base. The CDR3 totals 17 residues.